These 29 T cell receptor beta chains share one sample of origin, sequenced in a study of T-cell reconstitution after alpha-beta-depleted transplantation in children. Preparation of the TCRbeta library used unique molecular identifiers. TCRdb redid the calling of the PCR reads with MiXCR, one entry per CDR3 protein. The table lists approximately 300,000 distinct CDR3 sequences, approximately 10% of them singletons. The starting material was peripheral blood, obtained 180 days after TCRalphabeta/CD19-depleted stem cell transplant. These receptors were collected from a male patient between 2 and 15 years old who had a stem cell transplant for chronic granulomatous disease, so the T cells may come from the graft donor.

This clonotype was counted at least ten times. V is TRBV9 and J is TRBJ2-5; D remains ambiguous. V was trimmed by 2 bases and J by 5 bases, leaving 25 bases between them. The CDR3 covers 18 residues. CDR1 and CDR2 (germline): SGDLS, YYNGEE. CDR3 coding DNA: TGTGCCAGCAGCGTGAGCCGAAATGAGACGGTAACAAGGGAGACCCAGTACTTC. Its translation is CASSVSRNETVTRETQYF.

Concerning this clonotype: Just one base apart from a much larger clone, this may be a read error. The J gene is TRBJ1-3, the V gene TRBV5-1, with TRBD1 matching over 7 bases. Germline trimming cut 6 bases from V and 1 base from J; bases unmatched to any gene: 7. Germline V gene sequence: CDR1 SGHRS, CDR2 YFSETQ. The CDR3 totals 15 residues. CDR3: CASKETGRSGNTIYF. The CDR3, as DNA: TGCGCCAGCAAGGAGACAGGGCGTTCTGGAAACACCATATATTTT.

Only a few counts were recorded for this clonotype. At one end the junction does not follow the germline gene, possibly because of a read error. The chain links TRBV7-8 to TRBJ2-2; maybe TRBD2 (6 bases). This CDR3 contains 14 residues. CDR1 SGHVS and CDR2 FQNEAQ come from the germline V gene. The CDR3 DNA follows: TGTGCCAGCAACTTATCAGGGAGGACCGGGGAGCTGTTTTTT. The encoded protein is CASNLSGRTGELFF. The variable domain in full, with the rest retrieved from reference TRBV7-8 and TRBJ2-2, is GAGVSQSPRYKVAKRGQDVALRCDPISGHVSLFWYQQALGQGPEFLTYFQNEAQLDKSGLPSDRFFAERPEGSVSTLKIQRTQQEDSAVYLCASNLSGRTGELFFGEGSRLTVL.

This clonotype was observed at least ten times. One end of the junction fails to match germline, which may point to a read error. This chain links TRBV5-5 with TRBJ2-1; 10 nucleotides agree with TRBD1. The germline CDR1 and CDR2 sequences are SGHKS and YYEKEE (reference sequence). This CDR3 is built from 16 residues. The CDR3 protein is CASSLTPGQGYSEQFF. The CDR3 coding sequence is TGTGCCAGCAGCTTGACCCCGGGACAGGGGTACAGTGAGCAGTTCTTC.

This clonotype occurred many times. The chain couples TRBV12-3 or TRBV12-4 to TRBJ2-7; D is uncertain. The CDR3 extends over 12 amino acids. The V and J ends lost 6 bases and 3 bases respectively, with 9 bases between them. CDR3 DNA: TGTGCCAGCAGCAAATCACTCTACGAGCAGTACTTC. This codes for CASSKSLYEQYF.

This clonotype has at least ten counts. This rearrangement joins TRBV5-1 to TRBJ2-7; 9 positions agree with TRBD1. Trimming at V came to 1 base and at J to 2 bases, leaving 4 bases not matched to a gene. Germline CDR1 SGHRS, CDR2 YFSETQ. This CDR3 is built from 15 residues. The CDR3 spells CASSLFGTGTYEQYF. In DNA form, the CDR3 reads TGCGCCAGCAGCTTGTTTGGGACAGGGACCTACGAGCAGTACTTC.

Ten or more counts support this clonotype. The rearrangement uses TRBV6-2 or TRBV6-3 and TRBJ2-2, with D unresolved. The length of the CDR3 is 14 residues. Germline V CDR1 and CDR2: MNHEY, SVGEGT. V shed 1 base and J shed 1 base, with 4 bases lying between them. The CDR3 here is CASSYFVNTGELFF. The CDR3 nucleotides read TGTGCCAGCAGTTACTTCGTGAACACCGGGGAGCTGTTTTTT.

This rearrangement joins TRBV7-3 to TRBJ1-4, with a possible D match to TRBD1 (5 bases). CDR3 length: 16 amino acids. Germline V gene lookup returns CDR1 SGHTA and CDR2 FQGTGA. The V gene lost 4 bases and the J gene lost 3 bases, with 15 bases spanning the gap. The CDR3 is CASSSQPQDANEKLFF. DNA for the CDR3: TGTGCCAGCAGCTCACAACCACAGGATGCTAATGAAAAACTGTTTTTT.

This clonotype was found many times. V gene TRBV20-1 combines with J gene TRBJ2-4; D is unresolved. Trimming pared 5 bases from V and 1 base from J, leaving 12 bases between. Germline CDR1 DFQATT, CDR2 SNEGSKA (reference sequence). CDR3 length equals 14 residues. The chain's CDR3 is CSAGSYVAKNIQYF. The CDR3 DNA reads TGCAGTGCTGGATCCTATGTGGCCAAAAACATTCAGTACTTC.

The table lists this clonotype with many counts. This chain uses TRBV7-6 with TRBJ1-2, with 8 bases fitting TRBD1. The length of the CDR3 is 17 residues. In germline, CDR1 is SGHVS, CDR2 FNYEAQ. V lost 5 bases and J lost 5; bases outside the gene matches: 16. The CDR3 DNA follows: TGTGCCAGCAGCCAACTGTCCGGGACAGGCCCTTCTTATGGCTACACCTTC. Amino acid sequence: CASSQLSGTGPSYGYTF.

There are many counts of this clonotype. V and J are TRBV7-2 and TRBJ2-1; 11 bases are shared with TRBD2. V lost 2 bases to trimming and J lost 7 bases; unmatched junction nucleotides: 10. There are 17 residues in the CDR3. Per the germline V gene, CDR1 is SGHTA and CDR2 is FQGNSA. The CDR3 protein is CASSLPIAGGPGNEQFF. CDR3 coding DNA: TGTGCCAGCAGCTTACCAATAGCGGGGGGGCCGGGAAATGAGCAGTTCTTC. The full variable domain, rest sourced from reference TRBV7-2 and TRBJ2-1, is GAGVSQSPSNKVTEKGKDVELRCDPISGHTALYWYRQSLGQGLEFLIYFQGNSAPDKSGLPSDRFSAERTGGSVSTLTIQRTQQEDSAVYLCASSLPIAGGPGNEQFFGPGTRLTVL.

As for this clonotype: A read error may explain this, as a much larger clone is one base away. The chain links TRBV7-2 to TRBJ2-5; D is perhaps TRBD1 (6 bases). V was pared by 3 bases and J by 7 bases, with 12 bases between. The CDR3 extends over 13 amino acids. The germline V gene encodes CDR1 SGHTA and CDR2 FQGNSA. CDR3 coding DNA: TGTGCCAGCAGCTTGAGGGGGTTCGGGACCCAGTACTTC. Translating it yields CASSLRGFGTQYF.

This clonotype was seen many times. This chain uses TRBV12-3 or TRBV12-4 with TRBJ2-7, with a possible D match to TRBD2 (6 bases). Trimming took 5 bases from V and 3 from J, leaving 17 bases between them. This CDR3 has 15 amino acids. The CDR3 spells CASSRYSGFNYEQYF. As DNA, the CDR3 is TGTGCCAGCAGTCGCTATAGCGGTTTTAACTACGAGCAGTACTTC.

This clonotype showed up many times. The chain links TRBV20-1 to TRBJ2-5; D is unclear. Trimming removed 5 bases from V and 1 base from J, with 8 bases in between. The CDR3 runs to 12 residues. From germline, CDR1 is DFQATT and CDR2 SNEGSKA (reference sequence). CDR3 amino acids: CSAGGLQETQYF. In nucleotides, the CDR3 is TGCAGTGCTGGCGGTCTCCAAGAGACCCAGTACTTC.

This clonotype was seen repeatedly, ten times or more. This sequence joins TRBV12-3 or TRBV12-4 and TRBJ2-7, with TRBD1 identical over 8 bases. This CDR3 is 15 amino acids long. After removal of 2 bases from V and 6 bases from J, the junction contained 9 bases not matched to a gene. CDR3 region: CASSLRQGAFGEQYF. CDR3 coding DNA: TGTGCCAGCAGTTTACGGCAGGGGGCGTTCGGCGAGCAGTACTTC.

The gene calls are TRBV21-1 and TRBJ2-5; TRBD2, the table's D call, lacks a check against the DNA. TRBV21-1 counts as a pseudogene. This CDR3 region has 15 residues. CDR3 nucleotide sequence: TGTGCCACAGCAAAAGTCCAGATGCGACAAGTGACCCAGTACTTC. Residues: CATAKVQMRQVTQYF.

This clonotype was seen repeatedly, ten times or more. The chain joins TRBV12-3 or TRBV12-4 to TRBJ1-2; no clear D gene. This CDR3 has 14 amino acids. The V end lost 5 bases, the J end lost 0 bases, and 10 bases lay between the germline ends. CDR3 amino acids: CASSPKTANYGYTF. The CDR3 region has the DNA TGTGCCAGCAGTCCAAAGACTGCTAACTATGGCTACACCTTC.

This clonotype was picked up many times. V gene TRBV5-1 combines with J gene TRBJ2-7; D is perhaps TRBD2 (6 bases). Trimming took 0 bases from V and 1 from J, leaving 14 bases between them. This CDR3 contains 16 residues. Germline values: CDR1 SGHRS, CDR2 YFSETQ. In DNA form, the CDR3 reads TGCGCCAGCAGCTTGGAGGCGGGAAGCCTTTCCTACGAGCAGTACTTC. It yields the protein CASSLEAGSLSYEQYF.

V gene TRBV2 combines with J gene TRBJ2-1; TRBD2 matches at 8 bases. Trimming cost V 10 bases and J 4 bases; bases outside gene matches: 6. Germline V lookup: CDR1 SNHLY, CDR2 FYNNEI. The CDR3 runs 13 residues. CDR3 in amino acids: CAITGGKYNEQFF. CDR3 coding DNA: TGTGCCATCACGGGGGGGAAGTACAATGAGCAGTTCTTC.

This clonotype was recorded at least ten times. The chain employs TRBV20-1 and TRBJ2-5; the D is unclear. Germline V gene sequence: CDR1 DFQATT, CDR2 SNEGSKA (reference sequence). The CDR3 consists of 14 residues. The germline V and J ends were trimmed by 6 bases and 1 base, with 15 bases remaining between them. CDR3 amino acids: CSAAPGKLQETQYF. CDR3 in DNA: TGCAGTGCCGCACCCGGAAAACTCCAAGAGACCCAGTACTTC.

This clonotype was seen ten or more times. V is TRBV29-1 and J is TRBJ1-1; 10 bases align to TRBD1. J lost 11 bases, V lost 6 bases, and 3 bases had no gene match. This CDR3 is built from 10 residues. Germline CDR1 reads SQVTM; CDR2 reads ANQGSEA. The CDR3 protein is CSVEGQGAFF. As DNA, the CDR3 is TGCAGCGTCGAGGGACAGGGGGCTTTCTTT. Full variable domain (rest looked up from reference TRBV29-1 and TRBJ1-1): SAVISQKPSRDICQRGTSLTIQCQVDSQVTMMFWYRQQPGQSLTLIATANQGSEATYESGFVIDKFPISRPNLTFSTLTVSNMSPEDSSIYLCSVEGQGAFFGQGTRLTVV.

There are many counts of this clonotype. V gene TRBV12-3 or TRBV12-4 combines with J gene TRBJ1-2, with D perhaps TRBD1 (6 bases). The CDR3 has 13 amino acids. V was shortened by 2 bases and J by 7 bases, with 11 bases between the two germline ends. CDR3 protein: CASSLSGESGYTF. For the CDR3, the DNA is TGTGCCAGCAGTTTATCAGGGGAAAGTGGCTACACCTTC.

This clonotype occurred many times. In DNA, the CDR3 is TGTGCCAGCAGTTTAGCTACTAGCGGGAGGTCGCGGGATACGCAGTATTTT. Its protein product is CASSLATSGRSRDTQYF. This rearrangement joins TRBV12-3 or TRBV12-4 to TRBJ2-3; 12 nucleotides agree with TRBD2. V shed 0 bases and J 6 bases; nucleotides not matched to a gene: 7. The CDR3 has 17 amino acids.

This clonotype was seen ten or more times. The chain recombines TRBV7-9 with TRBJ2-1; unclear D gene. The CDR3 has 17 residues. Trimming left V 7 bases short and J 2 bases short, with 21 bases between. Germline loops: CDR1 SEHNR, CDR2 FQNEAQ (reference sequence). CDR3 sequence: CASTIFTAQTTYNEQFF. Written as DNA, the CDR3 is TGTGCCAGCACAATCTTTACAGCCCAAACGACCTACAATGAGCAGTTCTTC.

This clonotype was seen ten or more times. The chain employs TRBV5-1 and TRBJ2-5, with 9 bases matching TRBD2. V lost 1 base and J lost 5; bases outside the gene matches: 9. Germline CDR1 SGHRS, CDR2 YFSETQ. The CDR3 runs to 16 residues. CDR3 DNA sequence: TGCGCCAGCAGCTTGCCTAGCGGGGCCGGCGGGGAGACCCAGTACTTC. Translating it yields CASSLPSGAGGETQYF.

There are many counts of this clonotype. The chain employs TRBV15 and TRBJ2-1; D is unresolved. Trimming took 5 bases from V and 1 from J, leaving 12 bases between them. Looked up from germline, CDR1 is LNHNV and CDR2 is YYDKDF (reference sequence). The CDR3 runs to 15 residues. The CDR3 sequence is CATSGSGFSYNEQFF. CDR3 DNA sequence: TGTGCCACCAGCGGTTCCGGGTTTTCCTACAATGAGCAGTTCTTC.

This clonotype was observed many times. The chain employs TRBV6-2 or TRBV6-3 and TRBJ1-5; TRBD1 is a possible D gene (5 bases). Trimming shortened V by 6 bases and J by 7 bases, and 13 bases separated the two germline ends. There are 13 residues in the CDR3. The V gene's germline CDR1 is MNHEY and CDR2 SVGEGT. The CDR3 here is CASSFSGAQPQHF. Here the CDR3 DNA reads TGTGCCAGCAGCTTCTCTGGGGCCCAGCCCCAGCATTTT.

The table lists this clonotype with a few counts. The chain has TRBV12-3 or TRBV12-4 and TRBJ2-2, with 9 nucleotides matching TRBD2. CDR3 size: 16 residues. Trimming cost V 1 base and J 4 bases; bases outside gene matches: 4. CDR3 region: CASSLGGGVGTGELFF. CDR3 nucleotide sequence: TGTGCCAGCAGTTTAGGCGGGGGGGTGGGCACCGGGGAGCTGTTTTTT.

This clonotype was detected many times. The rearrangement uses TRBV12-3 or TRBV12-4 and TRBJ2-3; no clear D. This CDR3 is 14 amino acids long. Trimming shortened V by 2 bases and J by 4 bases, and 10 bases separated the two germline ends. CDR3 amino acids: CASSLNPLADTQYF. The CDR3 DNA follows: TGTGCCAGCAGTTTAAACCCATTGGCAGATACGCAGTATTTT.